Shown below are 28 T cell receptor beta chains from a single sample sequenced in a study of human T cells and chemical hapten exposure. TCRdb reprocessed the RACE reads via MiXCR and lists one record per CDR3 protein. The sample carries around 180,000 distinct CDR3 sequences, 25% to 35% recorded once. This sample's time point: pre-sensitization, week 0. Treatment given: therapeutic diphenylcyclopropenone sensitization with weekly scalp DPC. The sample here was whole blood, taken in connection with sensitization to the hapten diphenylcyclopropenone (DPC). These receptors originate from a woman in her 30s with alopecia areata. Some clones in this sample may be carry-over from other donors' samples.

The CDR3, as DNA: TGCAGCGCCGGGGAATTCTACGAGCAGTACTTC. Translating gives CSAGEFYEQYF. The chain combines TRBV29-1 with TRBJ2-7, with D possibly being TRBD2 (5 bases). V lost 7 bases and J 3 bases, leaving 10 bases between the germline ends. Germline lookup yields CDR1 SQVTM and CDR2 ANQGSEA. The CDR3 is 11 residues long.

This clonotype was found a few times. J is TRBJ2-7 and V is TRBV12-3 or TRBV12-4, with TRBD1 matching 11 bases. J gave up 6 bases and V 5 bases, and 6 bases lay outside the gene matches. CDR3 size: 14 residues. The CDR3 loop is CASSTGTGGSEQYF. The CDR3 DNA reads TGTGCCAGCAGTACCGGGACAGGGGGTTCCGAGCAGTACTTC.

The chain links TRBV5-1 to TRBJ1-2, with D perhaps TRBD1 (5 bases). V gave up 5 bases and J gave up 3 bases, with 17 bases separating them. CDR1 SGHRS and CDR2 YFSETQ come from the germline V gene. This CDR3 contains 15 residues. The CDR3 DNA follows: TGCGCCAGCAGATTTCGAGGGGATTCTTACTATGGCTACACCTTC. It specifies CASRFRGDSYYGYTF.

This sequence joins TRBV7-6 and TRBJ1-4; D is unclear. V dropped 10 bases and J dropped 5 bases, with 14 bases sitting between them. Germline values: CDR1 SGHVS, CDR2 FNYEAQ. This CDR3 is built from 13 residues. CDR3: CATSFGLNEKLFF. The CDR3 DNA follows: TGTGCCACCTCATTCGGATTAAATGAAAAACTGTTTTTT.

This clonotype was seen many times. The rearrangement uses TRBV29-1 and TRBJ1-1; perhaps TRBD1 as D (5 bases). The CDR3 has 14 amino acids. Between the trimmed V and J ends, which lost 3 bases and 4 bases, there was a span of 15 bases. Germline CDR1 and CDR2: SQVTM and ANQGSEA. The CDR3 DNA sequence: TGCAGCGTTGACCTCTCAGGGTTGGGCACTGAAGCTTTCTTT. Protein sequence: CSVDLSGLGTEAFF.

A few counts support this clonotype. V is TRBV20-1 and J is TRBJ2-5; no reliable D call. With 7 bases removed from V and 4 bases from J, the gap between germline ends came to 10 bases. Germline V gives CDR1 DFQATT, CDR2 SNEGSKA (reference sequence). CDR3 length: 11 amino acids. The CDR3 sequence is CSVKSAETQYF. Here the CDR3 DNA reads TGCAGTGTGAAGAGTGCAGAGACCCAGTACTTC.

This chain links TRBV27 with TRBJ1-1; 8 nucleotides match TRBD1. The CDR3 extends over 16 amino acids. Trimming removed 6 bases from V and 3 bases from J; junction bases left unmatched: 12. The germline V gene has CDR1 MNHEY and CDR2 SMNVEV (reference sequence). In DNA, the CDR3 is TGTGCCAGCAGATTTAGGGCAGGGGGCATGGACACTGAAGCTTTCTTT. Its translation: CASRFRAGGMDTEAFF.

The V call is TRBV24-1, the J call TRBJ2-3; TRBD2 might be the D (6 bases). The germline CDR1 and CDR2 sequences are KGHDR and SFDVKD. With 4 bases removed from V and 1 base from J, the gap between germline ends came to 11 bases. The CDR3 runs to 15 residues. The CDR3 spells CATSETTGGTDTQYF. Here the CDR3 DNA reads TGTGCCACCAGTGAAACCACGGGGGGCACAGATACGCAGTATTTT.

In DNA, the CDR3 is TGCAGTGTCCTCCACGGCGAATATGGCTACACCTTC. Amino acids: CSVLHGEYGYTF. The genes are TRBV20-1 and TRBJ1-2; no clear D. Trimming took off 7 bases at V and 5 bases at J, with 14 bases between the two ends. In germline, CDR1 is DFQATT, CDR2 SNEGSKA (reference sequence). The CDR3 runs 12 residues.

This clonotype showed up just a few times. V is TRBV4-1 and J is TRBJ2-1, with 9 bases fitting TRBD2. CDR1 is MGHRA and CDR2 is YSYEKL in the germline V gene. CDR3 length: 18 residues. V shed 1 base, J shed 0 bases, and the junction held 7 bases outside the gene matches. CDR3 nucleotide sequence: TGCGCCAGCAGCCAAGGACTAGCGGCTACCCGCTCCTACAATGAGCAGTTCTTC. Protein: CASSQGLAATRSYNEQFF.

The gene calls are TRBV28 and TRBJ2-7, with 10 positions matching TRBD1. Germline CDR1 MDHEN, CDR2 SYDVKM. Trimming cost V 8 bases and J 2 bases; bases outside gene matches: 9. CDR3 size: 15 residues. CDR3 protein: CASLLTGGLPYEQYF. CDR3 bases: TGTGCCAGCCTCTTGACAGGGGGCCTCCCCTACGAGCAGTACTTC.

V is TRBV20-1 and J is TRBJ2-3; either TRBD1 or TRBD2 may supply D (5 bases each). Trimming left V 6 bases short and J 1 base short, with 11 bases between. Germline CDR1 and CDR2: DFQATT and SNEGSKA (reference sequence). CDR3 length: 13 residues. CDR3 DNA sequence: TGCAGTGCACCGATGGGGGGCACAGATACGCAGTATTTT. As protein: CSAPMGGTDTQYF.

V gene TRBV7-9 combines with J gene TRBJ1-4, with 7 bases identical to TRBD1. Germline V gene sequence: CDR1 SEHNR, CDR2 FQNEAQ (reference sequence). J was trimmed by 7 bases and V by 0 bases; bases with no gene match: 5. The CDR3 totals 15 residues. CDR3 protein: CASSLALRDSEKLFF. The CDR3 region has the DNA TGTGCCAGCAGCTTAGCTCTCCGGGACAGTGAAAAACTGTTTTTT. Variable domain in full (rest from reference TRBV7-9 and TRBJ1-4): DTGVSQNPRHKITKRGQNVTFRCDPISEHNRLYWYRQTLGQGPEFLTYFQNEAQLEKSRLLSDRFSAERPKGSFSTLEIQRTEQGDSAMYLCASSLALRDSEKLFFGSGTQLSVL.

This clonotype has a handful of counts. The chain combines TRBV28 with TRBJ1-2; 7 nucleotides agree with TRBD1. The V gene end was trimmed by 0 bases and the J gene end by 9 bases; junction bases not matched to a gene: 4. The CDR3 covers 13 residues. Per the germline V gene, CDR1 is MDHEN and CDR2 is SYDVKM. The CDR3: CASSLWRQGRYTF. As DNA, the CDR3 is TGTGCCAGCAGTTTATGGAGACAGGGACGCTACACCTTC.

The chain has TRBV14 and TRBJ1-6, with D perhaps matching TRBD1 (6 bases). With 6 bases removed from V and 6 bases from J, the gap between germline ends came to 12 bases. The CDR3 loop spans 14 amino acids. Per germline, CDR1 SGHDN and CDR2 FVKESK. The CDR3 here is CASRSQGRNSPLHF. The CDR3 nucleotides are TGTGCCAGCAGGTCCCAGGGGCGTAATTCACCCCTCCACTTT.

Only a few counts were recorded for this clonotype. The V call is TRBV10-3, the J call TRBJ2-3, with a tentative D call TRBD2 (6 bases). Germline CDR1 is ENHRY and CDR2 is SYGVKD. Trimming stripped 4 bases from V and 2 bases from J, with 13 bases between. This CDR3 is built from 15 residues. CDR3 amino acids: CAISGQRATTDTQYF. In DNA form, the CDR3 reads TGTGCCATCAGTGGGCAGCGGGCGACCACAGATACGCAGTATTTT.

This clonotype occurred a few times. This sequence joins TRBV5-1 and TRBJ2-7; D not resolved. V lost 3 bases and J 2 bases, leaving 9 bases between the germline ends. This CDR3 spans 13 amino acids. Per the germline V gene, CDR1 is SGHRS and CDR2 is YFSETQ. The CDR3: CASSYDSPYEQYF. CDR3 bases: TGCGCCAGCAGCTACGACTCTCCCTACGAGCAGTACTTC.

This chain uses TRBV5-1 with TRBJ1-1; tentative D call: TRBD1 (6 bases). The V end lost 2 bases, the J end lost 4 bases, and 15 bases lay between the germline ends. Germline V gene sequence: CDR1 SGHRS, CDR2 YFSETQ. The CDR3 is made up of 15 amino acids. The CDR3 spells CASSFDRSRGTEAFF. The CDR3 nucleotides read TGCGCCAGCAGCTTCGACAGGTCTCGAGGCACTGAAGCTTTCTTT.

The gene calls are TRBV5-1 and TRBJ1-6; 7 nucleotides align to TRBD1. From germline, CDR1 is SGHRS and CDR2 YFSETQ. This CDR3 spans 16 amino acids. V dropped 4 bases and J dropped 7; count of bases not matched to a gene: 11. The CDR3 protein is CASSPEVRGRNSPLHF. DNA for the CDR3: TGCGCCAGCAGCCCGGAGGTGAGGGGGCGGAATTCACCCCTCCACTTT.

This clonotype has only a few counts. The chain combines TRBV5-1 with TRBJ2-2; D not certain. The CDR3 runs 15 residues. Trimming shortened V by 4 bases and J by 0 bases, and 10 bases separated the two germline ends. From germline, CDR1 is SGHRS and CDR2 YFSETQ. CDR3 sequence: CASSPEGSNTGELFF. The CDR3, as DNA: TGCGCCAGCAGCCCTGAAGGATCGAACACCGGGGAGCTGTTTTTT.

The chain joins TRBV6-5 to TRBJ1-2; 9 nucleotides match TRBD1. This CDR3 region has 14 residues. The J segment lost 7 bases and the V segment lost 1 base, leaving 4 bases of the junction unmatched. Germline V gene sequence: CDR1 MNHEY, CDR2 SVGAGI. The CDR3 region is CASSYLGTGSGYTF. Written as DNA, the CDR3 is TGTGCCAGCAGTTACTTAGGGACAGGGAGTGGCTACACCTTC.

This clonotype was seen a few times. This rearrangement joins TRBV5-1 to TRBJ2-4; possibly TRBD1 or TRBD2 for D (5 bases each). Germline V gene lookup returns CDR1 SGHRS and CDR2 YFSETQ. CDR3 length equals 15 residues. Trimming stripped 0 bases from V and 8 bases from J, with 15 bases between. The DNA of the CDR3 is TGCGCCAGCAGCTTGGCCGGGACCAAGGGAGACATTCAGTACTTC. Translating gives CASSLAGTKGDIQYF.

V gene TRBV2 combines with J gene TRBJ2-1; 7 bases are shared with TRBD2. V dropped 6 bases and J dropped 0; count of bases not matched to a gene: 8. Germline CDR1 is SNHLY and CDR2 is FYNNEI. The CDR3 consists of 16 residues. CDR3 sequence (DNA): TGTGCCAGCAGGGACAAGACTAGCCCCTCCTACAATGAGCAGTTCTTC. It is translated as CASRDKTSPSYNEQFF.

This clonotype came up a few times. This chain connects TRBV29-1 to TRBJ2-3; no reliable D call. The V gene's germline CDR1 is SQVTM and CDR2 ANQGSEA. Trimming removed 3 bases at V and 1 base at J, with 8 bases between. The CDR3 length is 13 residues. The CDR3 protein is CSVEFQGTDTQYF. DNA of the CDR3: TGCAGCGTTGAGTTTCAGGGCACAGATACGCAGTATTTT.

This clonotype was seen a handful of times. This chain connects TRBV10-3 to TRBJ2-1, with 7 bases matching TRBD2. The germline V gene encodes CDR1 ENHRY and CDR2 SYGVKD. CDR3 size: 14 residues. Trimming took 5 bases from V and 4 from J; bases not matched to a gene: 5. CDR3 in amino acids: CAISPASGYNEQFF. The DNA of the CDR3 is TGTGCCATCAGTCCCGCTAGCGGATACAATGAGCAGTTCTTC.

The gene calls are TRBV10-3 and TRBJ2-1, with 12 bases identical to TRBD2. The germline CDR1 and CDR2 sequences are ENHRY and SYGVKD. V lost 6 bases, J lost 8 bases, and 8 bases stayed unmatched. The CDR3 consists of 15 residues. CDR3 loop: CAIRLTSGGMDEQFF. For the CDR3, the DNA is TGTGCCATCAGACTAACTAGCGGGGGGATGGATGAGCAGTTCTTC.

The chain uses TRBV7-2 and TRBJ2-7; D is perhaps TRBD1 (5 bases). Between the trimmed V and J ends, which lost 0 bases and 2 bases, there was a span of 8 bases. Germline CDR1 reads SGHTA; CDR2 reads FQGNSA. This CDR3 region has 14 residues. CDR3 coding DNA: TGTGCCAGCAGCTTAGCACAGGTTCCCTACGAGCAGTACTTC. Translated, it gives CASSLAQVPYEQYF.

The chain carries TRBV6-2 or TRBV6-3 and TRBJ2-3; D is uncertain. Trimming removed 2 bases at V and 6 bases at J, with 9 bases between. CDR3 length equals 13 residues. The germline V gene has CDR1 MNHEY and CDR2 SVGEGT. CDR3 coding DNA: TGTGCCAGCAGTTACGTCCTCACGGATACGCAGTATTTT. It yields the protein CASSYVLTDTQYF.